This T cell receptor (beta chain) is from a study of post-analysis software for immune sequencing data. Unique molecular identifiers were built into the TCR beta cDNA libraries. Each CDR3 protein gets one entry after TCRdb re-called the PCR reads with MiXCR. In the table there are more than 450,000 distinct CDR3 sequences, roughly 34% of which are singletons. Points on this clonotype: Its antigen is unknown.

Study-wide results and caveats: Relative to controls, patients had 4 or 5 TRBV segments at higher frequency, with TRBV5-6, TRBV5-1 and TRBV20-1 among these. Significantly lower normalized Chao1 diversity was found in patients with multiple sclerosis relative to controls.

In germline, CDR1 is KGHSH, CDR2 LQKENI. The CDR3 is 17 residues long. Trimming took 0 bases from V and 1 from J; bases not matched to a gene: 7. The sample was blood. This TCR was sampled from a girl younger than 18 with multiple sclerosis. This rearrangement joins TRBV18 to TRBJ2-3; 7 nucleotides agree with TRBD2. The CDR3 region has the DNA TGTGCCAGCTCACCACCGGCGGCGGGAGCGGGCACAGATACGCAGTATTTT. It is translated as CASSPPAAGAGTDTQYF.